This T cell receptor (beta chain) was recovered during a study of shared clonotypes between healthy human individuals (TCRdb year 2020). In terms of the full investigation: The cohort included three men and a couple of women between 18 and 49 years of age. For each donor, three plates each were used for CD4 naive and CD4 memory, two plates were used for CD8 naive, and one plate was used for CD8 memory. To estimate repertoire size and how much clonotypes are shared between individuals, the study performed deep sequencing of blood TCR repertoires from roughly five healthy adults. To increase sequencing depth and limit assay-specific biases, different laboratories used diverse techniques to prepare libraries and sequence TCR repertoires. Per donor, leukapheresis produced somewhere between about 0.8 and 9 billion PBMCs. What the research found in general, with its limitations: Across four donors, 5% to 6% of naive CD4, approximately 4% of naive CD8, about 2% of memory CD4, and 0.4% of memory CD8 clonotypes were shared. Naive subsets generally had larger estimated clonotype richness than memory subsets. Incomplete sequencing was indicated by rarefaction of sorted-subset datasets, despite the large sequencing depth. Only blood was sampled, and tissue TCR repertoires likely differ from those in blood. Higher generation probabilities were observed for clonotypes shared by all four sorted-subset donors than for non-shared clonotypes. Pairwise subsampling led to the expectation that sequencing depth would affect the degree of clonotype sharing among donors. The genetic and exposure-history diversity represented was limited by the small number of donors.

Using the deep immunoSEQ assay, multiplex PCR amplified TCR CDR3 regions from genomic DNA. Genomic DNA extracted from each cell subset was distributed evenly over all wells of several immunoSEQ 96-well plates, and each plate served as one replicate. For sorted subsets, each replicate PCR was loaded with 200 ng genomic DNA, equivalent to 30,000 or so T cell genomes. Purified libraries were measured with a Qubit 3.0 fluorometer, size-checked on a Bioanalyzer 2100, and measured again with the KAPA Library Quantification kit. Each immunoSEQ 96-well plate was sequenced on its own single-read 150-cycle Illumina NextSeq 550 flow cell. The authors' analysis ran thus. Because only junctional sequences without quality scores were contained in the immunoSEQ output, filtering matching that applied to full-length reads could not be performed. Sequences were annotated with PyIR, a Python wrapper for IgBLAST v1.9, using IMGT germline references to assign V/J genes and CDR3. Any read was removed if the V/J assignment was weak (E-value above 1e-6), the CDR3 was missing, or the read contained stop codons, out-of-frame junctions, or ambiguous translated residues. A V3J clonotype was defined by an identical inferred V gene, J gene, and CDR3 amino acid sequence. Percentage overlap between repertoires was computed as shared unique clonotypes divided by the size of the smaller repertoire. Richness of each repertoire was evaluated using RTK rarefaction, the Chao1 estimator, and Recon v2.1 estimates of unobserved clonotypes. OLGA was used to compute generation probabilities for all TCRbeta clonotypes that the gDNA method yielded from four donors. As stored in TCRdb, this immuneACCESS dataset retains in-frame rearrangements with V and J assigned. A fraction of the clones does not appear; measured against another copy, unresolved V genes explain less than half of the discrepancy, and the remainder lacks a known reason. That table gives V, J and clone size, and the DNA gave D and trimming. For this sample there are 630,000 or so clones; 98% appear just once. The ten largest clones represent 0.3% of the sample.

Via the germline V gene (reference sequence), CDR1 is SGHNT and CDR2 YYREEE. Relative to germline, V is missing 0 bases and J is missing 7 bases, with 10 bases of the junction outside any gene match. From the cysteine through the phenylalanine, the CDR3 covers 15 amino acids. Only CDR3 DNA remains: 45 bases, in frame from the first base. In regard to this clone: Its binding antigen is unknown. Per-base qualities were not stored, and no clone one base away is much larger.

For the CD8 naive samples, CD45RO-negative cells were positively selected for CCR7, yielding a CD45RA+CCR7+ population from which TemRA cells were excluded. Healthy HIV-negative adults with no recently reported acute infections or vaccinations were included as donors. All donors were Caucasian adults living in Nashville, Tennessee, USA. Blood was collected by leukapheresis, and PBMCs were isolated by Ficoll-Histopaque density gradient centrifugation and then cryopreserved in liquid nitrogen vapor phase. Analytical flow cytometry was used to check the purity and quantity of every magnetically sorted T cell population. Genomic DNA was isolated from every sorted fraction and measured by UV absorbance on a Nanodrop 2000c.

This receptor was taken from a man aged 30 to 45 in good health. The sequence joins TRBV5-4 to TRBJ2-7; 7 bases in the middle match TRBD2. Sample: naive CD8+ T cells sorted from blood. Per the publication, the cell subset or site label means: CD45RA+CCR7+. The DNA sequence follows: TGTGCCAGCAGCTTGGAGACTAGCCGGGGGGATGAGCAGTACTTC. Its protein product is CASSLETSRGDEQYF.